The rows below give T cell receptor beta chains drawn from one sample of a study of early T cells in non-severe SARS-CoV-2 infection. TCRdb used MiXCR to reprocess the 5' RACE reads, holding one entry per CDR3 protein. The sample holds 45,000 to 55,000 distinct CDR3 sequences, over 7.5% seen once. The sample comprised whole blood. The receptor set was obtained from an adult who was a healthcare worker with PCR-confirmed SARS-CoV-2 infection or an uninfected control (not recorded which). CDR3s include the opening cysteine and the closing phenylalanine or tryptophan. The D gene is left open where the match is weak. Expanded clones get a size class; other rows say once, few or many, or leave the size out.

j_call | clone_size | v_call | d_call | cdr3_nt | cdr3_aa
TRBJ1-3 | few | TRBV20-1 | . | TGCAGTCAGGCGCGCGGAAACACCATATATTTT | CSQARGNTIYF
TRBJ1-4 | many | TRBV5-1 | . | TGCGCCAGCAGCTCCAACCCAGGGCTTGGGGAAAAACTGTTTTTT | CASSSNPGLGEKLFF
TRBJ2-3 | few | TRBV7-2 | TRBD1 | TGTGCCAGCAGACCCCACGACAGGGCCAGGGCAGATACGCAGTATTTT | CASRPHDRARADTQYF
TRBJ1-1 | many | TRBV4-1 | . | TGCGCCAGCAGCCAAGTTATCGACAGGCGGACTGAAGCTTTCTTT | CASSQVIDRRTEAFF
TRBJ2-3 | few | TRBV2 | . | TGTGCCAGCAGTGAAAGTTTCTCAGGGAACACAGATACGCAGTATTTT | CASSESFSGNTDTQYF
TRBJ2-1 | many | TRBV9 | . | TGTGCCAGCAGCGCCTCGACGGACCCTGGAGAGCAGTTCTTC | CASSASTDPGEQFF
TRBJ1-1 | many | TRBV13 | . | TGTGCCACTCACCCACGGGGGAACACTGAAGCTTTCTTT | CATHPRGNTEAFF
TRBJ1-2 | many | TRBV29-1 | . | TGCAGCGTTGAAGATCCGGTACCCCCTTTCTATGGCTACACCTTC | CSVEDPVPPFYGYTF
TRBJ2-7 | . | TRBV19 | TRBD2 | TGTGCCAGTAGTCCGATCCCGGGGGGCGAGCAGTACTTC | CASSPIPGGEQYF
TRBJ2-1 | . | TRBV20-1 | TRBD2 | TGCAGTCCCACCGGGCTAGCGGGAGGCGGTGAGCAGTTCTTC | CSPTGLAGGGEQFF
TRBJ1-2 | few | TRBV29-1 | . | TGCAGCGTTGAGACCTTCAAGAACTTCTATGGCTACACCTTC | CSVETFKNFYGYTF
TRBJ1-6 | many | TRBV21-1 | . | TGTGCCAGCAGCCTCTCGGGGGCCCTCGGTCGCAATAATTCACCCCTCCACTTT | CASSLSGALGRNNSPLHF
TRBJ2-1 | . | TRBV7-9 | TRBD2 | TGTGCCAGCAGTCTAGGACTAGCGGGAGGCAGCAATGAGCAGTTCTTC | CASSLGLAGGSNEQFF
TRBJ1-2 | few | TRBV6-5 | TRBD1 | TGTGCCACTGGGCGCAGGGGGACCATTAACTATGGCTACACCTTC | CATGRRGTINYGYTF
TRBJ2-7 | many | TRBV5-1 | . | TGCGCCAGCAGCTTGGAGTACGAGCAGTACTTC | CASSLEYEQYF
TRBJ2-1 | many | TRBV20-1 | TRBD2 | TGCAGTGCCCCCAGCGGGAGGGCCAGAGAGCAGTTCTTC | CSAPSGRAREQFF
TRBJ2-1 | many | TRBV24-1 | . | TGTGCCACCAGTGATTTGAGCAGCGGGCCATACAATGAGCAGTTCTTC | CATSDLSSGPYNEQFF
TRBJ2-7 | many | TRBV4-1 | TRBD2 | TGCGCCAGCAGCCAATTAGCGGGAGGGGAGCAGTACTTC | CASSQLAGGEQYF
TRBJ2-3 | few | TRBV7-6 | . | TGTGCCAGCAGCCTGGGCCCCCGCACAGATACGCAGTATTTT | CASSLGPRTDTQYF
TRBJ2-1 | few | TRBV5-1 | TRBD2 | TGCGCCAGCACCCGGGACGGACTAGCGGGAGCTGGGTACAATGAGCAGTTCTTC | CASTRDGLAGAGYNEQFF
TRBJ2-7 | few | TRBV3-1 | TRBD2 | TGTGCCAGCAGCCAAGATTGGGTAGCGGGAGTTCACGAGCAGTACTTC | CASSQDWVAGVHEQYF
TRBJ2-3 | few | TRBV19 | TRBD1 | TGTGCCAGTAGTATACGGGACAGAAGCACAGATACGCAGTATTTT | CASSIRDRSTDTQYF
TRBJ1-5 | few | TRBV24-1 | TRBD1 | TGTGCCACCAGTGATGGGGACAGGGGGAGCAATCAGCCCCAGCATTTT | CATSDGDRGSNQPQHF
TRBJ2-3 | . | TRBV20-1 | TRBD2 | TGCAGTGCTAGGGTTTGGGCTAGCGGGAGAGGCACAGATACGCAGTATTTT | CSARVWASGRGTDTQYF
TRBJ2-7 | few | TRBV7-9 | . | TGTGCCAGCAGCTTAGGAATCGAGCAGTACTTC | CASSLGIEQYF
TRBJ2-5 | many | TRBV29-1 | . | TGCAGCGTTGTGGTCAGGAACCAAGAGACCCAGTACTTC | CSVVVRNQETQYF
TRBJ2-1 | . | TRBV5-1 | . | TGCGCCAGCAGCTTGGCCGAGAGCTCCTACAATGAGCAGTTCTTC | CASSLAESSYNEQFF
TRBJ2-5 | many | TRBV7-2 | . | TGTGCCAGCACTCTAGGATCCTCCTGGTACCAAGAGACCCAGTACTTC | CASTLGSSWYQETQYF
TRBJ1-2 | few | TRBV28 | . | TGTGCCAGCAGTCAACGGTCTCCGCAGGGATACGGCTACACCTTC | CASSQRSPQGYGYTF
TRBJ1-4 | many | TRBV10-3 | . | TGTGCCATCAGTGGAGGCGGGAACGAAAAACTGTTTTTT | CAISGGGNEKLFF
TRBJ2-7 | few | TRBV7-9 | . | TGTGCCAGCAGCCCTTCAACCGGGACCCCAAAGTTCGAGCAGTACTTC | CASSPSTGTPKFEQYF
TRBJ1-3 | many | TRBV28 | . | TGTGCCAGCATCCCCTTAGTGGGGACTATTGGAAACACCATATATTTT | CASIPLVGTIGNTIYF
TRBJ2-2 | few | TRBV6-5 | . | TGTGCCAGCAGAACAGGGTTGAACACCGGGGAGCTGTTTTTT | CASRTGLNTGELFF
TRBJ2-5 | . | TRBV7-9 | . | TGTGCCAGCAGCTTGAGCGGAGAAATGGCAGAGACCCAGTACTTC | CASSLSGEMAETQYF
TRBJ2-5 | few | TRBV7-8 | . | TGTGCCAGCAGCCTCAGGCTCAGGGCCCCAGAGACCCAGTACTTC | CASSLRLRAPETQYF
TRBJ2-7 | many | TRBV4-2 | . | TGTGCCAGCAGCCAAGAGGCTAGCGCAAACTACGAGCAGTACTTC | CASSQEASANYEQYF
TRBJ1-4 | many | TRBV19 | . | TGTGCCAGTAGTGCCCGGGACCGGCTAAATGAAAAACTGTTTTTT | CASSARDRLNEKLFF
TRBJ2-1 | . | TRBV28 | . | TGTGCCAGCAGCGCCCCACAGGAGCAGTTCTTC | CASSAPQEQFF
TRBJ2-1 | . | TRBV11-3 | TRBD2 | TGTGCCAGCAGCTTAGCCGGGACTAACACCTACAATGAGCAGTTCTTC | CASSLAGTNTYNEQFF
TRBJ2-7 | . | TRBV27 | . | TGTGCCAGCAGTTTATCAACAGGGTTTTACGAGCAGTACTTC | CASSLSTGFYEQYF
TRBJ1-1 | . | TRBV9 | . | TGTGCCAGCACTGGACCCGGACTTACTGAAGCTTTCTTT | CASTGPGLTEAFF
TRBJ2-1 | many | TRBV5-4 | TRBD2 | TGTGCCAGCAGGGAAGCGGGAGGCTCCTACAATGAGCAGTTCTTC | CASREAGGSYNEQFF
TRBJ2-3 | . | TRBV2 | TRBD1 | TGTGCCAGCAGTGTTTGGACAGGGGCCCCAGATACGCAGTATTTT | CASSVWTGAPDTQYF
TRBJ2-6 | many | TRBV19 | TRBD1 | TGTGCCAGCCAACCGGGACAGATGTACTCTGGGGCCAACGTCCTGACTTTC | CASQPGQMYSGANVLTF
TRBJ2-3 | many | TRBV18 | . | TGTGCCAGCTCACCAGAGTTGGCAGATACGCAGTATTTT | CASSPELADTQYF